Included here is one T cell receptor (beta chain) sequence, with context. What it recognizes is unknown. This sample is drawn from a study of regulatory T cells in long-lasting Graves disease. V lost 7 bases and J 7 bases, leaving 23 bases between the germline ends. Germline values: CDR1 MDHEN, CDR2 SYDVKM. The length of the CDR3 is 16 residues. As for time point: newly diagnosed GD, antithyroid drugs for less than 3 months. After RNA was extracted from PBMCs, the TCR library was made from it. Whole-study results and caveats: Blood alone, not thyroid tissue, was studied.

The authors built TCR beta libraries using iRepertoire HTBI primers and Arm-PCR of CDR3 regions. In the study's own analysis: Detected in the samples were around 62 TRBV and about 15 TRBJ segments. TCRdb re-analysed the multiplex PCR reads in MiXCR, keeping a single row per CDR3 protein. The V and J calls here are based on TCRdb, not the publication. The sample lists over 500,000 distinct CDR3 sequences; about 15% were seen once. The same data also contributed to another study, on T cells in Graves' hyperthyroidism and ophthalmopathy.

The TCR sequence derives from a woman in her twenties or thirties with Graves disease. The material was peripheral blood mononuclear cells (PBMCs), obtained at new diagnosis, from a patient treated with antithyroid drugs. The gene calls are TRBV28 and TRBJ1-5, with D maybe TRBD1 (5 bases). The CDR3 DNA reads TGTGCCAGCAATTCGCTTTTGGGCAGGGTGAACCAGCCCCAGCATTTT. This encodes CASNSLLGRVNQPQHF.